This entry describes one T cell receptor (beta chain). The antigen remains unidentified. The sample comes from a study of blood T cells in healthy people across ages. Together with a sample-barcoded 5' primer, a J-beta primer mix was included in a second PCR lasting roughly 6 to 12 cycles. TCRdb reprocessed the 5' RACE reads with MiXCR, giving one entry per CDR3 protein. Of more than 500,000 distinct CDR3 sequences in the sample, roughly a quarter were seen once. Trimming pared 2 bases from V and 0 bases from J, leaving 6 bases between. The V gene's germline CDR1 is SGHDT and CDR2 YYEEEE. CDR3 length: 15 amino acids. Findings and caveats of the study: Observed TCR beta diversity per million T cells went down as age went up. This fall followed a roughly linear course with age.

This same sample was also taken into another study, of T cells of mothers and their children. That paper notes: Reads obtained per mother exceeded 9 million TCR beta CDR3 reads, with a few million obtained per child.

The source is a boy aged 2-15 years in good health. The chain combines TRBV5-6 with TRBJ2-6; no clear D gene. The sample comprised blood. The CDR3 sequence: CASSFYGSGANVLTF. The CDR3 DNA reads as TGTGCCAGCAGCTTCTATGGCTCTGGGGCCAACGTCCTGACTTTC.